The 30 T cell receptor beta chains presented below share a single source sample, sequenced in a study of CD8+CD57+ T cells in acquired aplastic anemia. Patients chosen for sequencing had shown CD8+CD57+ cell expansion by flow cytometry. Genomic DNA was employed as the template in profiling TCR beta VDJ and CDR3. TCRdb ran MiXCR on the reads and lists one entry per CDR3 protein. Among about 160,000 distinct CDR3 sequences listed, around 50% were seen once. Sample: sorted CD4+, CD8+, or CD8+CD57+ T cells (not recorded which) from PBMCs. These receptor sequences come from a human donor with aplastic anemia.

This clonotype was observed at least ten times. The rearrangement uses TRBV9 and TRBJ1-1; D not resolved. The germline V gene encodes CDR1 SGDLS and CDR2 YYNGEE. CDR3 length: 15 amino acids. With 3 bases removed from V and 8 bases from J, the gap between germline ends came to 20 bases. The chain's CDR3 is CASSGKNRVTNEAFF. The CDR3, as DNA: TGTGCCAGCAGCGGGAAAAACCGGGTGACGAACGAAGCTTTCTTT.

This chain uses TRBV20-1 with TRBJ1-2; 12 positions agree with TRBD1. The germline gives CDR1 DFQATT, CDR2 SNEGSKA (reference sequence). Trimming at V came to 6 bases and at J to 6 bases, leaving 2 bases not matched to a gene. CDR3 length equals 12 residues. Here the CDR3 reads CSAGTGGNGYTF. The CDR3 bases are TGCAGTGCCGGGACAGGGGGCAATGGCTACACCTTC.

The V gene is TRBV7-8, the J gene TRBJ1-5; D unclear. Trimming took 2 bases from V and 2 from J, leaving 16 bases between them. The CDR3 is 17 amino acids. Germline assignment: CDR1 SGHVS and CDR2 FQNEAQ. The CDR3 DNA follows: TGTGCCAGCAGCTTAAAAGATGTGGGCGAACGCAATCAGCCCCAGCATTTT. Amino acids: CASSLKDVGERNQPQHF.

To note about this clonotype: Compared with germline, one end of the junction differs, possibly owing to a read error. This chain connects TRBV24-1 to TRBJ2-2; no clear D. This CDR3 has 15 residues. The germline V gene encodes CDR1 KGHDR and CDR2 SFDVKD. CDR3 region: CATNDFSRNTGELFF. For the CDR3, the DNA is TGTGCCACCAATGATTTCTCCAGGAACACCGGGGAGCTGTTTTTT.

Notes on this clonotype: At one of its ends the junction is not consistent with the germline gene, which may arise from a read error. J is TRBJ1-6 and V is TRBV6-5, with D perhaps TRBD1 (5 bases). Germline CDR1 reads MNHEY; CDR2 reads SVGAGI. The CDR3 length is 17 residues. CDR3 protein: CASSRWGRSSYSSPLHF. CDR3 nucleotides: TGTGCCAGCAGCCGATGGGGACGTAGCTCCTATAGTTCACCCCTCCACTTT.

Many counts were recorded for this clonotype. The chain links TRBV24-1 to TRBJ1-1; D may be TRBD1 (6 bases). V dropped 2 bases and J dropped 11 bases, with 11 bases sitting between them. Per the germline V gene, CDR1 is KGHDR and CDR2 is SFDVKD. CDR3 size: 12 residues. For the CDR3, the DNA is TGTGCCACCAGTGATTACCAGGGGAGGGCTTTCTTT. Encoded protein: CATSDYQGRAFF.

The chain combines TRBV13 with TRBJ2-7; 8 nucleotides line up with TRBD1. V dropped 5 bases and J dropped 3; count of bases not matched to a gene: 6. CDR1 PRHDT and CDR2 FYEKMQ come from the germline V gene (reference sequence). The CDR3 covers 14 residues. Here the CDR3 reads CASSPRGRLYEQYF. For the CDR3, the DNA is TGTGCCAGCAGCCCCAGGGGGCGGCTCTACGAGCAGTACTTC.

This clonotype was seen many times. The genes are TRBV20-1 and TRBJ2-3, with 11 bases fitting TRBD2. This CDR3 is 16 amino acids long. Trimming at V came to 6 bases and at J to 2 bases, leaving 10 bases not matched to a gene. The V gene's germline CDR1 is DFQATT and CDR2 SNEGSKA (reference sequence). CDR3 sequence: CSAEVLGLADTDTQYF. The CDR3, as DNA: TGCAGTGCGGAGGTGCTGGGACTAGCGGACACAGATACGCAGTATTTT.

The rearrangement uses TRBV11-1 and TRBJ2-2; no reliable D call. Germline CDR1 reads SGHAT; CDR2 reads FQDESV (reference sequence). The CDR3 is 15 residues long. V was cut by 3 bases and J by 3 bases, with 11 bases left in between. CDR3 protein: CASSFRYRDTGELFF. The CDR3 nucleotides are TGTGCCAGCAGCTTCCGGTACAGAGACACCGGGGAGCTGTTTTTT.

The V call is TRBV7-6, the J call TRBJ2-7; 8 nucleotides agree with TRBD2. The germline V gene has CDR1 SGHVS and CDR2 FNYEAQ. With V trimmed by 5 bases and J by 0 bases, 15 bases remained unmatched. The CDR3 spans 18 residues. This CDR3 reads CASSKSGGAPPCSYEQYF. The CDR3 DNA reads TGTGCCAGCAGCAAGAGCGGGGGTGCACCTCCGTGCTCCTACGAGCAGTACTTC.

Ten or more counts support this clonotype. CDR3 sequence (DNA): TGTGCCAGCAGAGTTAGCGGGAGGTCCGACGAGCAGTACTTC. Amino acids: CASRVSGRSDEQYF. The chain uses TRBV19 and TRBJ2-7, with 10 bases that match TRBD2. Germline CDR1 and CDR2: LNHDA and SQIVND (reference sequence). The V and J ends lost 9 bases and 5 bases, in that order; junction bases with no gene match: 10. This CDR3 has 14 residues.

With regard to this clonotype: The conserved closing phenylalanine or tryptophan is absent in this CDR3, likely reflecting a read error. The gene calls are TRBV7-2 and TRBJ2-7, with 9 bases lining up with TRBD1. V was pared by 5 bases and J by 5 bases, with 7 bases of the junction left unmatched. The germline gives CDR1 SGHTA, CDR2 FQGNSA. This CDR3 is built from 14 residues. The CDR3 DNA reads as TGTGCCAGCAGCCAGGACAGGGGCCCTGACGAGCAGTACCTC. This sequence encodes CASSQDRGPDEQYL.

This clonotype was recorded a few times. V usage is TRBV3-1 and J usage is TRBJ2-1; D is unresolved. This CDR3 region has 17 residues. Germline V gene lookup returns CDR1 LGHDT and CDR2 YNNKEL (reference sequence). V gave up 3 bases and J gave up 0 bases, with 15 bases separating them. The CDR3 DNA is TGTGCCAGCAGCCAGCCCGCCTCGCAGAGCTCCTACAATGAGCAGTTCTTC. Translation gives CASSQPASQSSYNEQFF.

The DNA for the CDR3 is TGTGCCAGCAGCGACGAGAGCGGGGGAAACATTCAGTACTTC. As protein: CASSDESGGNIQYF. The gene calls are TRBV11-1 and TRBJ2-4, with 8 bases that match TRBD2. This CDR3 has 14 amino acids. Losses at the gene ends were 5 bases for V and 6 bases for J; bases not matched to a gene: 6. Germline V CDR1 and CDR2: SGHAT, FQDESV (reference sequence).

This clonotype came up once. The CDR3 coding sequence is TGTGCCGGAGCCTCAGTGGACAGACTAGCCTACGAGCAGTACTTC. Translating it yields CAGASVDRLAYEQYF. V usage is TRBV7-9 and J usage is TRBJ2-7; D is possibly TRBD1 or TRBD2 (6 bases each). The V gene lost 11 bases and the J gene lost 2 bases, with 22 bases spanning the gap. Looked up from germline, CDR1 is SEHNR and CDR2 is FQNEAQ (reference sequence). The CDR3 spans 15 residues.

Of note for this clonotype: The junction does not match germline at one end; this may be a read error. The gene calls are TRBV10-3 and TRBJ2-5; 10 bases are shared with TRBD2. Per the germline V gene, CDR1 is ENHRY and CDR2 is SYGVKD. CDR3 length: 14 residues. The CDR3 DNA reads as TGTGCCACCAGTGAAAGCGGGAGGGGGGAGACCCAGTACTTC. Its protein is CATSESGRGETQYF.

Only one count was recorded for this clonotype. The V call is TRBV29-1, the J call TRBJ1-1; no firm D call. The V gene's germline CDR1 is SQVTM and CDR2 ANQGSEA. V lost 1 base and J lost 0, with 6 bases in between. This CDR3 is 13 amino acids long. This chain's CDR3 is CSVEGGLNTEAFF. In DNA form, the CDR3 reads TGCAGCGTTGAAGGCGGTCTGAACACTGAAGCTTTCTTT.

The V and J genes are TRBV20-1 and TRBJ1-5; D gene ambiguous. The CDR3 covers 16 residues. Germline assignment: CDR1 DFQATT and CDR2 SNEGSKA (reference sequence). Trimming left V 6 bases short and J 2 bases short, with 20 bases between. CDR3: CSASSAQANGNQPQHF. DNA of the CDR3: TGCAGTGCCAGCAGCGCCCAGGCCAACGGCAATCAGCCCCAGCATTTT.

This clonotype has at least ten counts. This chain links TRBV19 with TRBJ1-1; D not certain. V lost 8 bases and J lost 7, with 20 bases in between. The CDR3 is 14 residues long. Germline V gene data show CDR1 as LNHDA and CDR2 as SQIVND (reference sequence). CDR3 protein: CASWGRVLRCEAFF. CDR3 nucleotide sequence: TGTGCCAGTTGGGGTAGGGTCCTTAGGTGTGAAGCTTTCTTT.

About this clonotype: A read error may be the cause here, since a much bigger clone is one base away. The CDR3 nucleotides are TGTGCCAGCAGTTTTAGGGCACCGTGTATCTTT. Its translation: CASSFRAPCIF. The chain has TRBV28 and TRBJ1-1, with unresolved D. Germline CDR1 and CDR2: MDHEN and SYDVKM. The CDR3 length is 11 residues.

V usage is TRBV10-2 and J usage is TRBJ1-1, with TRBD1 as a possible D gene (6 bases). V was cut by 3 bases and J by 10 bases, with 15 bases left in between. Germline CDR1 is WSHSY and CDR2 is SAAADI. This CDR3 region has 13 residues. CDR3 protein: CASSDGRGLVAFF. The CDR3 region has the DNA TGCGCCAGCAGTGACGGGAGGGGGTTGGTAGCTTTCTTT.

The genes are TRBV2 and TRBJ2-1; 15 bases align to TRBD2. CDR3 length: 17 residues. Germline V gene data show CDR1 as SNHLY and CDR2 as FYNNEI. V lost 7 bases to trimming and J lost 5 bases; unmatched junction nucleotides: 9. As DNA, the CDR3 is TGTGCCAGCAAAGGACTAGCGGGAGGGGGAACCCACAATGAGCAGTTCTTC. It encodes CASKGLAGGGTHNEQFF.

CDR3 residues: CASSGPGGGEAFF. The DNA of the CDR3 is TGTGCCAGCAGTGGACCGGGGGGCGGTGAAGCTTTCTTT. This chain links TRBV2 with TRBJ1-1, with D perhaps TRBD1 (6 bases). Germline CDR1 reads SNHLY; CDR2 reads FYNNEI. This CDR3 region has 13 residues. V shed 4 bases and J shed 7 bases, with 13 bases lying between them.

About this clonotype itself: Because it lacks the conserved phenylalanine or tryptophan at the end, this CDR3 is likely a read error. The V and J genes are TRBV19 and TRBJ2-1; D unresolved. Looked up from germline, CDR1 is LNHDA and CDR2 is SQIVND (reference sequence). V was trimmed by 3 bases and J by 9 bases, leaving 12 bases between them. The CDR3 covers 13 residues. Here the CDR3 reads CASSIATSGEQFS. The CDR3 DNA reads TGTGCCAGTAGTATTGCGACCTCCGGTGAGCAGTTCTCC.

The genes are TRBV2 and TRBJ1-1, with D perhaps matching TRBD1 (5 bases). V lost 2 bases and J 4 bases, leaving 11 bases between the germline ends. Germline V gene lookup returns CDR1 SNHLY and CDR2 FYNNEI. The CDR3 loop spans 14 amino acids. The CDR3 region has the DNA TGTGCCAGCAGTGAAATGCAGGGTAGCACTGAAGCTTTCTTT. Translated: CASSEMQGSTEAFF.

Worth noting for this clonotype: This sequence may be a read error, since a much larger clone differs from it by one base. The rearrangement links TRBV5-1 to TRBJ1-5; TRBD1 matches at 7 bases. Trimming removed 4 bases from V and 5 bases from J; junction bases left unmatched: 15. Germline lookup yields CDR1 SGHRS and CDR2 YFSETQ. The CDR3 consists of 17 residues. Here the CDR3 reads CASSGEQGTGSDQPQHF. For the CDR3, the DNA is TGCGCCAGCAGCGGAGAACAGGGGACGGGGAGCGATCAGCCCCAGCATTTT. The entire variable domain, with the rest obtained from reference TRBV5-1 and TRBJ1-5, is as follows: KAGVTQTPRYLIKTRGQQVTLSCSPISGHRSVSWYQQTPGQGLQFLFEYFSETQRNKGNFPGRFSGRQFSNSRSEMNVSTLELGDSALYLCASSGEQGTGSDQPQHFGDGTRLSIL.

This clonotype has ten or more counts. V and J are TRBV6-1 and TRBJ1-6; 7 bases agree with TRBD1. The CDR3 runs to 15 residues. Per the germline V gene, CDR1 is MNHNS and CDR2 is SASEGT. The trim removed 5 bases at V and 8 bases at J, leaving 9 bases unmatched. The CDR3 DNA sequence: TGTGCCAGCAGTCAGGGACAGAGGCGGCATTCACCCCTCCACTTT. It is translated as CASSQGQRRHSPLHF.

This chain's CDR3 is CATSDFGQTQYF. CDR3 sequence (DNA): TGTGCCACCAGTGATTTTGGGCAGACCCAGTACTTC. This rearrangement joins TRBV24-1 to TRBJ2-5; D is ambiguous. CDR3 length: 12 residues. Trimming shortened V by 1 base and J by 6 bases, and 5 bases separated the two germline ends. CDR1 KGHDR and CDR2 SFDVKD come from the germline V gene.

This clonotype is a singleton in its sample. The J gene is TRBJ1-5, the V gene TRBV24-1; 10 bases match TRBD1. The V and J ends lost 3 bases and 1 base, in that order; junction bases with no gene match: 2. The V gene's germline CDR1 is KGHDR and CDR2 SFDVKD. The CDR3 has 16 residues. CDR3 nucleotide sequence: TGTGCCACCAGTGATGACAGGGGGCGAAGCAATCAGCCCCAGCATTTT. Its translation: CATSDDRGRSNQPQHF.

This chain links TRBV11-1 with TRBJ2-1, with 8 bases that match TRBD2. The trim removed 1 base at V and 6 bases at J, leaving 8 bases unmatched. Germline CDR1 SGHAT, CDR2 FQDESV (reference sequence). This CDR3 comprises 16 residues. The CDR3 sequence: CASSLVTNGRANEQFF. CDR3 bases: TGTGCCAGCAGCTTAGTCACCAACGGGAGGGCCAATGAGCAGTTCTTC.